The 11 T cell receptor beta chains in this list originate from one sample, sequenced in a study of OX40 agonist ivuxolimab in advanced cancers. The assay was immunoSEQ multiplex PCR, and TCRdb's table has in-frame clones only and misses some. The sample records about 9,100 clones, roughly 90% being singletons. The sequenced sample was CD4+ or CD8+ T cells sorted from blood, obtained in a trial of the OX40 agonist ivuxolimab. Receptors originate from an adult with an advanced solid tumor such as melanoma, head and neck, liver or kidney cancer.

The chain carries TRBV7-8 and TRBJ2-5; 8 positions match TRBD2. CDR1 is SGHVS, CDR2 FQNEAQ, per germline. The CDR3 loop spans 16 amino acids. The V segment lost 4 bases and the J segment 5 bases; nucleotides outside the gene matches: 12. The chain's CDR3 is CASSSSRGGLSETQYF. The CDR3 region has the DNA TGTGCCAGCAGCTCGTCTCGGGGGGGCCTATCCGAGACCCAGTACTTC.

V and J are TRBV7-9 and TRBJ2-7; 7 nucleotides match TRBD2. The CDR3 length is 15 residues. Germline V gene lookup returns CDR1 SEHNR and CDR2 FQNEAQ (reference sequence). J lost 4 bases, V lost 1 base, and 7 bases had no gene match. CDR3 bases: TGTGCCAGCAGCTTAGGGCAGGGAGGGTGGTACGAGCAGTACTTC. It is translated as CASSLGQGGWYEQYF.

There are a few counts of this clone. J is TRBJ2-7 and V is TRBV5-4; D uncertain. This CDR3 is built from 12 residues. V was clipped by 0 bases and J by 5 bases, with 6 bases between them. Germline assignment: CDR1 SGHNT and CDR2 YYREEE (reference sequence). The DNA for the CDR3 is TGTGCCAGCAGCTTGGGGGCGAACGAGCAGTACTTC. Amino acid sequence: CASSLGANEQYF.

The J gene is TRBJ2-1, the V gene TRBV7-9; 8 positions match TRBD2. The V gene end was trimmed by 1 base and the J gene end by 7 bases; junction bases not matched to a gene: 3. There are 14 residues in the CDR3. CDR1 and CDR2 from the germline V gene are SEHNR and FQNEAQ (reference sequence). The CDR3 protein is CASSLVSGGNEQFF. As DNA, the CDR3 is TGTGCCAGCAGCTTAGTTTCGGGAGGGAATGAGCAGTTCTTC.

As to this clone: Other DNA sequences within the sample encode an identical CDR3. V gene TRBV5-6 combines with J gene TRBJ2-7, with 7 nucleotides matching TRBD2. The CDR3 contains 14 residues. V was clipped by 0 bases and J by 4 bases; unmatched bases: 4. Germline V gene lookup returns CDR1 SGHDT and CDR2 YYEEEE. DNA of the CDR3: TGTGCCAGCAGCTTGGAGGGGAGGGGATACGAGCAGTACTTC. This gives the protein CASSLEGRGYEQYF.

The chain couples TRBV4-1 to TRBJ1-1; D gene ambiguous. Per the germline V gene, CDR1 is MGHRA and CDR2 is YSYEKL. This CDR3 has 14 amino acids. V was cut by 6 bases and J by 5 bases, with 16 bases left in between. The CDR3 DNA reads as TGCGCCAGCAGGTACAACTTGGTGGGTACTGAAGCTTTCTTT. Its protein is CASRYNLVGTEAFF.

V is TRBV4-1 and J is TRBJ2-3; no clear D gene. The ends were cut back, 5 bases at V and 0 bases at J, with 9 bases in the middle. Germline V lookup: CDR1 MGHRA, CDR2 YSYEKL. The CDR3 spans 14 residues. This CDR3 is CASSSGSSTDTQYF. The CDR3 coding sequence is TGCGCCAGCAGCTCCGGGTCCAGCACAGATACGCAGTATTTT.

This clone was picked up one time. J is TRBJ2-7 and V is TRBV11-2, with 9 bases lining up with TRBD1. Per the germline V gene, CDR1 is SGHAT and CDR2 is FQNNGV. The CDR3 spans 14 residues. The V gene end was trimmed by 7 bases and the J gene end by 5 bases; junction bases not matched to a gene: 9. The CDR3 region has the DNA TGTGCCAGCACCGTCCGGACAGGGGAGAACGAGCAGTACTTC. It translates to CASTVRTGENEQYF. The whole variable domain, filled in from reference TRBV11-2 and TRBJ2-7, reads EAGVAQSPRYKIIEKRQSVAFWCNPISGHATLYWYQQILGQGPKLLIQFQNNGVVDDSQLPKDRFSAERLKGVDSTLKIQPAKLEDSAVYLCASTVRTGENEQYFGPGTRLTVT.

The CDR3 DNA sequence: TGCGCCAGCAGCTGGGACAGGGGAGGGTTAGATGAGCAGTTCTTC. This sequence encodes CASSWDRGGLDEQFF. This chain connects TRBV5-1 to TRBJ2-1; 10 nucleotides match TRBD1. Trimming removed 3 bases from V and 8 bases from J; junction bases left unmatched: 8. The germline V gene has CDR1 SGHRS and CDR2 YFSETQ. This CDR3 region has 15 residues.

This chain connects TRBV2 to TRBJ2-7; 9 nucleotides agree with TRBD1. This CDR3 is 14 amino acids long. The V segment lost 6 bases and the J segment 1 base; nucleotides outside the gene matches: 4. CDR1 is SNHLY and CDR2 is FYNNEI in the germline V gene. CDR3 coding DNA: TGTGCCAGCAGCTCCGGGACAGGGTCCTACGAGCAGTACTTC. It translates to CASSSGTGSYEQYF.

V and J are TRBV19 and TRBJ2-1; a weak D match, TRBD2 (6 bases). With 9 bases removed from V and 15 bases from J, the gap between germline ends came to 18 bases. CDR1 LNHDA and CDR2 SQIVND come from the germline V gene (reference sequence). The length of the CDR3 is 11 residues. The CDR3 nucleotides are TGTGCCAGCGACTTTGGAGGGAGGACGTTCTTC. Residues: CASDFGGRTFF.